The 5 T cell receptor beta chains presented below share a single source sample, sequenced in a study of patients and donors after allogeneic stem cell transplantation. TCRdb recomputed calls from the RT-PCR reads with MiXCR, one row per CDR3 protein. Of about 150,000 distinct CDR3 sequences in the sample, about 36% were seen once. The sequenced material came from blood, either unsorted or a sorted T cell fraction (not recorded which). These receptors were collected from a human donor who was either an allogeneic HSCT recipient or a stem cell or donor lymphocyte infusion donor (not recorded which). It is not recorded whose cells these are; they may come from a transplant donor.

This chain connects TRBV18 to TRBJ1-5, with 8 positions matching TRBD1. Trimming removed 5 bases from V and 3 bases from J; junction bases left unmatched: 6. The CDR3 covers 15 residues. The germline V gene encodes CDR1 KGHSH and CDR2 LQKENI. As DNA, the CDR3 is TGTGCCAGCTCATCCGGACAGGGAGTCAATCAGCCCCAGCATTTT. Its protein product is CASSSGQGVNQPQHF.

The V call is TRBV9, the J call TRBJ1-2, with a tentative D call TRBD1 (6 bases). There are 14 residues in the CDR3. Germline loops: CDR1 SGDLS, CDR2 YYNGEE. V was clipped by 3 bases and J by 4 bases, with 13 bases between them. This CDR3 is CASSGGGPGYGYTF. As DNA, the CDR3 is TGTGCCAGCAGCGGAGGGGGGCCAGGCTATGGCTACACCTTC.

This chain uses TRBV7-2 with TRBJ2-2; no clear D gene. The CDR3 is 16 amino acids. V was pared by 2 bases and J by 2 bases, with 12 bases between. Per the germline V gene, CDR1 is SGHTA and CDR2 is FQGNSA. The CDR3 DNA reads as TGTGCCAGCAGCTTATTCGTAATAGCAAACACCGGGGAGCTGTTTTTT. It translates to CASSLFVIANTGELFF.

The chain links TRBV3-2 to TRBJ2-5; TRBD1, as called in the table, went unchecked against the DNA. TRBV3-2 is annotated as a pseudogene. The CDR3 contains 16 residues. The CDR3: CASSQDPLGVQETQYF. In nucleotides, the CDR3 is TGTGCCAGCAGCCAAGACCCCCTTGGGGTTCAAGAGACCCAGTACTTC.

The chain employs TRBV7-2 and TRBJ1-2; D unclear. CDR3 size: 12 residues. CDR1 and CDR2 (germline): SGHTA, FQGNSA. Deletions cut 3 bases from V and 8 bases from J, with 10 bases between. CDR3 sequence reads: CASSFAVRGYTF. The CDR3 nucleotides are TGTGCCAGCAGCTTTGCCGTCCGGGGCTACACCTTC.